This T cell receptor beta chain is drawn from a study of T cell repertoires in cytomegalovirus infection (dated by TCRdb to between 2019 and 2020). With respect to the entire study: Donor HLA type was relevant to the analysis, because carriage of CMV infection together with the matching HLA type was indicated by public TCR beta signatures.

The run used an Illumina HiSeq 1500. TCRdb itself trimmed the public reads at Q25 with fastp, ran MiXCR and retained productive beta chains. Each CDR3 protein gets just one entry, which takes the most common genes and DNA from the rows behind it. Across this sample there are roughly 280,000 distinct CDR3 sequences, with roughly 10% seen only once. Roughly 16% of the sample comes from the top ten. CDR1 and CDR2 (GTSNPN, SVGIG) derive from the germline V gene (reference sequence). From the cysteine up to the phenylalanine, the CDR3 has a length of 13 residues. Here the CDR3 DNA is all that survives: 39 bases in frame from base 1. The V and J ends are trimmed by 8 bases and 5 bases, leaving 18 bases between them. This clonotype has ten or more counts. Its cognate antigen has yet to be identified. Base quality data are lacking; no much larger clone is found one base away. The research as a whole found: Carriers of CMV infection plus the relevant HLA type were discriminated by the cumulative frequency of public TCR beta family members in the study cohort and in an independent approximately 400-donor cohort. The ex vivo response was dominated by HLA-C-restricted CMV-specific TCR beta clonotypes, which also provided the single most frequent clonotype in two of eight donors.

This sequence originates from a human donor in good health (CMV status not recorded). Some clones in this sample may be carry-over from other donors' samples. Here the chain combines TRBV30 and TRBJ1-1; the D segment cannot be called with confidence. The sequencing input was PBMCs. At the DNA level, the sequence is TGTGCCCAGGCCCACACAAGCGGGACTGAAGCTTTCTTT. Translated, this gives CAQAHTSGTEAFF.